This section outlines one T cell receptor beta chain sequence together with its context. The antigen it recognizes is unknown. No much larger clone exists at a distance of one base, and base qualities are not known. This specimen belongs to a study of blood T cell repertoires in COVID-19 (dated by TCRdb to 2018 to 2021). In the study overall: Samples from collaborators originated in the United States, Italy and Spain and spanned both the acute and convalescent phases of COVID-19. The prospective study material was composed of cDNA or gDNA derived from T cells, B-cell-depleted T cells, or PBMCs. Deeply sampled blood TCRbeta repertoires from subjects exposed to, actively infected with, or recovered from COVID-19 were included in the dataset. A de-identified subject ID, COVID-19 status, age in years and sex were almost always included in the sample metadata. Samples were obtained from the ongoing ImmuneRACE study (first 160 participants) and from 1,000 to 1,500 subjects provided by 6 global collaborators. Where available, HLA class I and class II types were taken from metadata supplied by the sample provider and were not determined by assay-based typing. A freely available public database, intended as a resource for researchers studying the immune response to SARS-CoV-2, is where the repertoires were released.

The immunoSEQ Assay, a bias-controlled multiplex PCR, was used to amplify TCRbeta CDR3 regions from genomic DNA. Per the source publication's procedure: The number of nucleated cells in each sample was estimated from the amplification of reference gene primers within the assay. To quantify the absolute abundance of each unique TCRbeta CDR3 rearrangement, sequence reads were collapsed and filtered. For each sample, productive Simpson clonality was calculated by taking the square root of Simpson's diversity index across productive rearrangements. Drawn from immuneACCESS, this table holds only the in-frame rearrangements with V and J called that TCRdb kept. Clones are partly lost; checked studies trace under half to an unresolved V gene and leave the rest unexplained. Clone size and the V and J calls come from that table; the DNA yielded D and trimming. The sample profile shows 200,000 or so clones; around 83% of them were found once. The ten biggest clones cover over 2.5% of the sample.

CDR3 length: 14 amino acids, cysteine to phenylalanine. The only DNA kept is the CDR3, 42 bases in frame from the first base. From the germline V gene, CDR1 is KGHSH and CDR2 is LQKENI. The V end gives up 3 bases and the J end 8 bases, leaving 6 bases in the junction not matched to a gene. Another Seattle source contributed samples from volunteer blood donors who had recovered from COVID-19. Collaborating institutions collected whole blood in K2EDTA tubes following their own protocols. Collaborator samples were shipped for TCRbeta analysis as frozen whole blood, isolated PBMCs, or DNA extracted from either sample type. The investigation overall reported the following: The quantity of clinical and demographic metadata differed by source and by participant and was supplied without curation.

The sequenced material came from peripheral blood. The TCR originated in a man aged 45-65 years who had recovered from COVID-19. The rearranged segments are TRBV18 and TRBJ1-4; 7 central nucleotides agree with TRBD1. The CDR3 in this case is CASSPSRGREKLFF. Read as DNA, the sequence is TGTGCCAGCTCACCGAGTAGGGGGCGCGAAAAACTGTTTTTT.